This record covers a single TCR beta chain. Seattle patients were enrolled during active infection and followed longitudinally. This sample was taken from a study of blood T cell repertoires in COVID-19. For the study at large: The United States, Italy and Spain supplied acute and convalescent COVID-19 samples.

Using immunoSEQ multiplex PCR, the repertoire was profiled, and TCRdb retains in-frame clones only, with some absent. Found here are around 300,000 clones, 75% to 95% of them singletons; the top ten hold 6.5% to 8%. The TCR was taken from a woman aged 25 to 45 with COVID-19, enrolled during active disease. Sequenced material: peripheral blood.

DNA for the CDR3: TGTGCCAGCAGCTCGACTAGCGGGAGAGGTCCCTCAGATACGCAGTATTTT. Encoded protein: CASSSTSGRGPSDTQYF. The chain carries TRBV7-9 and TRBJ2-3, with TRBD2 identical over 12 bases. With 4 bases clipped from V and 4 bases from J, the junction kept 9 bases outside the gene matches. Germline V gives CDR1 SEHNR, CDR2 FQNEAQ (reference sequence). The length of the CDR3 is 17 residues.